The 18 T cell receptor beta chains below all came from one sample that was sequenced in a study of T-cell memory formation after mild COVID-19. Using its own MiXCR run on the 5' RACE reads, TCRdb lists one record per CDR3 protein. Among approximately 300,000 distinct CDR3 sequences listed, more than 15% were seen once. Sequenced sample: PBMCs or a T cell subset sorted from them (not recorded which). These TCRs come from a man between 18 and 29 years old who had mild COVID-19 (a few samples of this study predate the infection). Cell type and time point are not known.

This clonotype was recorded a few times. The V call is TRBV11-1, the J call TRBJ2-1; weak D call: TRBD2 (7 bases). There are 15 residues in the CDR3. Germline lookup yields CDR1 SGHAT and CDR2 FQDESV (reference sequence). Trimming stripped 4 bases from V and 6 bases from J, with 16 bases between. The CDR3 region has the DNA TGTGCCAGCAGCTCACCATGGGGGGGCGGCAATGAGCAGTTCTTC. Its translation is CASSSPWGGGNEQFF. Supplemented by reference TRBV11-1 and TRBJ2-1, the full variable domain reads EAEVAQSPRYKITEKSQAVAFWCDPISGHATLYWYRQILGQGPELLVQFQDESVVDDSQLPKDRFSAERLKGVDSTLKIQPAELGDSAMYLCASSSPWGGGNEQFFGPGTRLTVL.

The gene calls are TRBV6-6 and TRBJ1-1; 7 nucleotides agree with TRBD1. V lost 4 bases to trimming and J lost 1 base; unmatched junction nucleotides: 3. Germline V gene lookup returns CDR1 MNHNY and CDR2 SVGAGI (reference sequence). The CDR3 is 14 amino acids. CDR3 amino acids: CASSSRGENTEAFF. The CDR3 DNA follows: TGTGCCAGCAGTTCCAGGGGGGAGAACACTGAAGCTTTCTTT.

V gene TRBV18 combines with J gene TRBJ2-5, with D perhaps TRBD2 (6 bases). Germline assignment: CDR1 KGHSH and CDR2 LQKENI. V gave up 2 bases and J gave up 4 bases, with 8 bases separating them. The CDR3 runs to 13 residues. CDR3 protein: CASSPNSGETQYF. In nucleotides, the CDR3 is TGTGCCAGCTCACCAAATAGCGGAGAGACCCAGTACTTC.

Many counts were recorded for this clonotype. This chain links TRBV7-9 with TRBJ1-1, with no clear D. Germline CDR1 and CDR2: SEHNR and FQNEAQ (reference sequence). The CDR3 consists of 13 residues. V shed 5 bases and J shed 1 base, with 8 bases lying between them. The CDR3 region is CASSPRRNTEAFF. The CDR3 DNA follows: TGTGCCAGCAGCCCCCGCAGGAACACTGAAGCTTTCTTT.

The V gene is TRBV20-1, the J gene TRBJ1-2; D call uncertain. With 3 bases removed from V and 5 bases from J, the gap between germline ends came to 16 bases. The CDR3 spans 14 residues. Germline V gene data show CDR1 as DFQATT and CDR2 as SNEGSKA (reference sequence). This CDR3 is CSARWQSELYGYTF. DNA for the CDR3: TGCAGTGCTAGGTGGCAGTCGGAGTTATATGGCTACACCTTC.

Only a few counts were recorded for this clonotype. This chain uses TRBV6-5 with TRBJ2-5, with unresolved D. Germline assignment: CDR1 MNHEY and CDR2 SVGAGI. CDR3 length: 13 amino acids. Between the trimmed V and J ends, which lost 6 bases and 3 bases, there was a span of 11 bases. CDR3 loop: CASSPTGEETQYF. The CDR3 DNA reads TGTGCCAGCAGCCCCACGGGCGAAGAGACCCAGTACTTC.

This chain joins TRBV5-1 and TRBJ1-1; 8 positions agree with TRBD1. CDR1 is SGHRS and CDR2 is YFSETQ in the germline V gene. The CDR3 is 15 residues long. The trim removed 4 bases at V and 3 bases at J, leaving 8 bases unmatched. The CDR3 loop reads CASSATGARDTEAFF. The CDR3, as DNA: TGCGCCAGCAGCGCGACAGGGGCAAGGGACACTGAAGCTTTCTTT. The entire variable domain, with the rest obtained from reference TRBV5-1 and TRBJ1-1, is as follows: KAGVTQTPRYLIKTRGQQVTLSCSPISGHRSVSWYQQTPGQGLQFLFEYFSETQRNKGNFPGRFSGRQFSNSRSEMNVSTLELGDSALYLCASSATGARDTEAFFGQGTRLTVV.

This chain joins TRBV2 and TRBJ1-2; D is undetermined. The V gene lost 8 bases and the J gene lost 2 bases, with 9 bases spanning the gap. Germline V lookup: CDR1 SNHLY, CDR2 FYNNEI. The CDR3 consists of 12 residues. CDR3 nucleotides: TGTGCCAGCCTCGACGGGAACTATGGCTACACCTTC. It specifies CASLDGNYGYTF. Looking up the rest from reference TRBV2 and TRBJ1-2 gives the full variable domain: EPEVTQTPSHQVTQMGQEVILRCVPISNHLYFYWYRQILGQKVEFLVSFYNNEISEKSEIFDDQFSVERPDGSNFTLKIRSTKLEDSAMYFCASLDGNYGYTFGSGTRLTVV.

This clonotype was found a few times. This chain joins TRBV5-4 and TRBJ2-3, with unresolved D. The V end lost 3 bases, the J end lost 9 bases, and 17 bases lay between the germline ends. The CDR3 runs to 14 residues. Looked up from germline, CDR1 is SGHNT and CDR2 is YYREEE (reference sequence). CDR3 protein: CASSSVSEADTQYF. In DNA form, the CDR3 reads TGTGCCAGCAGCTCGGTGAGCGAGGCGGACACGCAGTATTTT. Based on the CDR3 plus reference TRBV5-4 and TRBJ2-3, the full variable domain is ETGVTQSPTHLIKTRGQQVTLRCSSQSGHNTVSWYQQALGQGPQFIFQYYREEENGRGNFPPRFSGLQFPNYSSELNVNALELDDSALYLCASSSVSEADTQYFGPGTRLTVL.

As DNA, the CDR3 is TGCAGTGCTAGCCGGGACAGGGCTTACGAGCAGTACTTC. Translated, it gives CSASRDRAYEQYF. The chain is built from TRBV20-1 and TRBJ2-7; 9 bases are a match to TRBD1. CDR3 length: 13 amino acids. Germline values: CDR1 DFQATT, CDR2 SNEGSKA (reference sequence). The V segment lost 3 bases and the J segment 4 bases; nucleotides outside the gene matches: 4.

This clonotype has just a few counts. The V and J genes are TRBV7-9 and TRBJ2-6; D not resolved. Germline-derived CDR1 and CDR2 are SEHNR and FQNEAQ (reference sequence). Deletions cut 2 bases from V and 2 bases from J, with 7 bases between. The length of the CDR3 is 15 residues. The CDR3 is CASSLSVPGANVLTF. CDR3 nucleotides: TGTGCCAGCAGCTTATCCGTTCCTGGGGCCAACGTCCTGACTTTC.

The rearrangement joins TRBV5-1 to TRBJ1-1; 9 bases are shared with TRBD1. The CDR3 length is 15 residues. CDR1 is SGHRS and CDR2 is YFSETQ in the germline V gene. The junction had 8 bases not matched to a gene; V was cut back by 4 bases and J by 4 bases. The DNA for the CDR3 is TGCGCCAGCAGCCGGGGGGGGACAGGGCGCACTGAAGCTTTCTTT. This codes for CASSRGGTGRTEAFF.

CDR3 coding DNA: TGTGCCAGCAGCCACGAACAGGGCGCGCCGTTGCAGTTCTTC. The encoded protein is CASSHEQGAPLQFF. The rearrangement joins TRBV7-9 to TRBJ2-1; maybe TRBD1 (6 bases). CDR3 length: 14 residues. Germline V gene data show CDR1 as SEHNR and CDR2 as FQNEAQ (reference sequence). V was cut by 5 bases and J by 12 bases, with 20 bases left in between.

This sequence joins TRBV19 and TRBJ2-2; D is uncertain. This CDR3 has 14 residues. V was clipped by 8 bases and J by 1 base, with 11 bases between them. Germline V CDR1 and CDR2: LNHDA, SQIVND (reference sequence). The chain's CDR3 is CASARSGNTGELFF. DNA for the CDR3: TGTGCCAGTGCGAGGTCCGGGAACACCGGGGAGCTGTTTTTT.

This clonotype was observed a few times. V gene TRBV5-1 combines with J gene TRBJ2-2; TRBD1 matches at 10 bases. CDR3 length: 17 residues. The V and J ends lost 3 bases and 3 bases, in that order; junction bases with no gene match: 8. Per the germline V gene, CDR1 is SGHRS and CDR2 is YFSETQ. DNA of the CDR3: TGCGCCAGCAGCTCCCCCGGGACAGGGGACGACACCGGGGAGCTGTTTTTT. This translates into CASSSPGTGDDTGELFF.

V and J are TRBV29-1 and TRBJ2-7, with a possible D match to TRBD1 (5 bases). CDR3 length: 13 residues. The V gene lost 6 bases and the J gene lost 1 base, with 13 bases spanning the gap. Per the germline V gene, CDR1 is SQVTM and CDR2 is ANQGSEA. CDR3 nucleotide sequence: TGCAGCGTCCGGACATCCGATTCCTACGAGCAGTACTTC. Its protein is CSVRTSDSYEQYF.

This clonotype has at least ten counts. V is TRBV29-1 and J is TRBJ2-1; D possibly corresponds to TRBD2 (7 bases). CDR3 size: 16 residues. The V end was cut by 7 bases, the J end by 7 bases, with 26 bases between. The germline V gene has CDR1 SQVTM and CDR2 ANQGSEA. This CDR3 is CSAGGGGPPSGNEQFF. The DNA of the CDR3 is TGCAGCGCCGGGGGAGGGGGACCCCCGTCGGGAAATGAGCAGTTCTTC.

This rearrangement joins TRBV29-1 to TRBJ2-5; maybe TRBD2 (5 bases). V lost 0 bases to trimming and J lost 4 bases, with 15 bases between them. The CDR3 has 15 amino acids. CDR1 is SQVTM, CDR2 ANQGSEA, per germline. The CDR3 protein is CSVEDRTIGGETQYF. Written as DNA, the CDR3 is TGCAGCGTTGAAGATCGCACCATCGGAGGAGAGACCCAGTACTTC.